The 29 T cell receptor beta chains given below trace back to one sample, sequenced in a study of vaccination effects on CD4 cells after COVID-19. Antigen-specific CD4+ T cells were first expanded with viral peptide pools by the ViraFEST assay and only then sequenced. Cells that had been cultured for 10 days were the source of isolated CD4+ T cells. Participants were vaccinated with two doses of either the BNT162b2 or mRNA-1273 vaccine. Generated by immunoSEQ multiplex PCR, the TCRdb table keeps only in-frame clones and is missing some. This sample has 25,000 to 35,000 clones, with 75% to 90% found just once. For these receptors, no antigen is known. The sample in question was CD4+ T cells from PBMCs cultured with SARS-CoV-2 spike peptides, obtained after COVID-19 vaccination. Source of these receptors: a human donor who received a COVID-19 vaccine. Some clones in this sample may be carry-over from other donors' samples.

This clone was seen only a few times. V and J are TRBV6-5 and TRBJ2-3, with D hard to call. Germline V gene sequence: CDR1 MNHEY, CDR2 SVGAGI. There are 16 residues in the CDR3. V was clipped by 2 bases and J by 1 base, with 13 bases between them. This CDR3 is CASSYLSLYGTDTQYF. Written as DNA, the CDR3 is TGTGCCAGCAGTTACCTCTCTCTTTATGGCACAGATACGCAGTATTTT.

The chain joins TRBV5-1 to TRBJ2-1, with 15 nucleotides matching TRBD2. The CDR3 length is 19 residues. J gave up 0 bases and V 4 bases, and 8 bases lay outside the gene matches. Germline V gene data show CDR1 as SGHRS and CDR2 as YFSETQ. This chain's CDR3 is CASSNGLAGGERSYNEQFF. The CDR3 DNA reads as TGCGCCAGCAGCAATGGACTAGCGGGGGGGGAACGCTCCTACAATGAGCAGTTCTTC.

The chain is built from TRBV5-1 and TRBJ2-3; unclear D gene. Germline CDR1 reads SGHRS; CDR2 reads YFSETQ. The CDR3 spans 15 residues. The V gene lost 0 bases and the J gene lost 1 base, with 9 bases spanning the gap. CDR3 loop: CASSLDPYRTDTQYF. As DNA, the CDR3 is TGCGCCAGCAGCTTGGATCCCTATCGCACAGATACGCAGTATTTT.

V is TRBV7-9 and J is TRBJ2-2; 7 bases fit TRBD2. V trimming: 5 bases; J trimming: 5 bases; junction bases outside the gene matches: 11. The CDR3 loop spans 16 amino acids. The germline V gene encodes CDR1 SEHNR and CDR2 FQNEAQ (reference sequence). The CDR3 loop is CASSRWLREGTGELFF. The DNA of the CDR3 is TGTGCCAGCAGCAGGTGGCTCAGGGAGGGTACCGGGGAGCTGTTTTTT. The full variable domain, in which reference TRBV7-9 and TRBJ2-2 provide the parts outside the CDR3, is DTGVSQNPRHKITKRGQNVTFRCDPISEHNRLYWYRQTLGQGPEFLTYFQNEAQLEKSRLLSDRFSAERPKGSFSTLEIQRTEQGDSAMYLCASSRWLREGTGELFFGEGSRLTVL.

The V call is TRBV24-1, the J call TRBJ2-1; tentative D call: TRBD2 (6 bases). V lost 3 bases and J lost 7, with 18 bases in between. Germline lookup yields CDR1 KGHDR and CDR2 SFDVKD. CDR3 size: 16 residues. The CDR3 DNA follows: TGTGCCACCAGTGATGGGGAACCGGGACTCCGAAATGAGCAGTTCTTC. Amino acid sequence: CATSDGEPGLRNEQFF.

The chain uses TRBV2 and TRBJ2-2; D is unclear. V was shortened by 1 base and J by 6 bases, with 6 bases between the two germline ends. Germline-derived CDR1 and CDR2 are SNHLY and FYNNEI. The length of the CDR3 is 13 residues. CDR3 sequence (DNA): TGTGCCAGCAGTGAAGAAGGGTCCGGGGAGCTGTTTTTT. It is translated as CASSEEGSGELFF.

This clone was recorded only once. The V call is TRBV11-2, the J call TRBJ2-7; possible D gene TRBD2, 6 bases. CDR3 length: 15 amino acids. Germline V lookup: CDR1 SGHAT, CDR2 FQNNGV. V shed 0 bases and J shed 2 bases, with 11 bases lying between them. The CDR3 spells CASSLDGGVAYEQYV. DNA of the CDR3: TGTGCCAGCAGCTTAGACGGGGGAGTGGCCTACGAGCAGTACGTC.

This rearrangement joins TRBV5-1 to TRBJ1-2; the D gene is possibly TRBD1 (5 bases). The ends were cut back, 0 bases at V and 7 bases at J, with 13 bases in the middle. There are 14 residues in the CDR3. CDR1 and CDR2 (germline): SGHRS, YFSETQ. The CDR3 nucleotides read TGCGCCAGCAGCTTGGCCAACCAGGGCGGTGGCTACACCTTC. This translates into CASSLANQGGGYTF.

CDR3 DNA sequence: TGTGCCAGCAGTACAGGGTTCGATTCACCCCTCCACTTT. It codes for CASSTGFDSPLHF. J is TRBJ1-6 and V is TRBV27; TRBD1 might be the D (6 bases). Per germline, CDR1 MNHEY and CDR2 SMNVEV (reference sequence). With 5 bases removed from V and 8 bases from J, the gap between germline ends came to 10 bases. This CDR3 contains 13 residues.

The rearrangement uses TRBV9 and TRBJ2-3; the D is unclear. The CDR3 covers 14 residues. In germline, CDR1 is SGDLS, CDR2 YYNGEE. The ends were cut back, 3 bases at V and 5 bases at J, with 13 bases in the middle. CDR3 region: CASSATPTRDTQYF. DNA of the CDR3: TGTGCCAGCAGCGCGACACCTACGAGAGATACGCAGTATTTT.

The V and J genes are TRBV6-1 and TRBJ1-1; D not certain. CDR1 is MNHNS and CDR2 is SASEGT in the germline V gene. This CDR3 is 13 amino acids long. Trimming shortened V by 2 bases and J by 11 bases, and 15 bases separated the two germline ends. As DNA, the CDR3 is TGTGCCAGCAGTGAACCTATTATAAGGACGGCTTTCTTT. This codes for CASSEPIIRTAFF.

The genes are TRBV4-2 and TRBJ1-4; D remains ambiguous. Germline loops: CDR1 LGHNA, CDR2 YNFKEQ. The CDR3 loop spans 17 amino acids. V lost 0 bases and J 4 bases, leaving 15 bases between the germline ends. The CDR3 nucleotides read TGTGCCAGCAGCCAAGATCTGGGAGTTTATGGTAATGAAAAACTGTTTTTT. Protein: CASSQDLGVYGNEKLFF.

This clone was seen once. The chain links TRBV19 to TRBJ1-1, with no clear D. The CDR3 loop spans 12 amino acids. Germline CDR1 reads LNHDA; CDR2 reads SQIVND (reference sequence). CDR3 amino acids: CGTVGGRTEAFF. Here the CDR3 DNA reads TGTGGAACGGTGGGAGGGCGGACTGAAGCTTTCTTT. Combining the CDR3 with reference TRBV19 and TRBJ1-1 gives the whole variable domain DGGITQSPKYLFRKEGQNVTLSCEQNLNHDAMYWYRQDPGQGLRLIYYSQIVNDFQKGDIAEGYSVSREKKESFPLTVTSAQKNPTAFYLCGTVGGRTEAFFGQGTRLTVV.

The genes are TRBV6-5 and TRBJ1-1; D is undetermined. Germline assignment: CDR1 MNHEY and CDR2 SVGAGI. The CDR3 extends over 15 amino acids. V lost 4 bases to trimming and J lost 0 bases, with 12 bases between them. CDR3 in DNA: TGTGCCAGCAGTTCTATGACAAGAATGAACACTGAAGCTTTCTTT. Its protein is CASSSMTRMNTEAFF.

This chain links TRBV2 with TRBJ1-4; 7 bases are a match to TRBD1. Germline CDR1 reads SNHLY; CDR2 reads FYNNEI. The CDR3 is made up of 14 amino acids. J gave up 2 bases and V 6 bases, and 3 bases lay outside the gene matches. CDR3 sequence (DNA): TGTGCCAGCAGCATGGGACAGACTAATGAAAAACTGTTTTTT. Its protein product is CASSMGQTNEKLFF.

J is TRBJ1-5 and V is TRBV30; TRBD1 might be the D (5 bases). CDR3 length equals 14 residues. Germline loops: CDR1 GTSNPN, CDR2 SVGIG (reference sequence). The V end was cut by 2 bases, the J end by 7 bases, with 15 bases between. The CDR3 DNA reads as TGTGCCTGGAGTAGAGGGACCTCCGGGCAGCCCCAGCATTTT. It is translated as CAWSRGTSGQPQHF.

The rearrangement uses TRBV18 and TRBJ2-7; 8 nucleotides align to TRBD1. CDR1 is KGHSH and CDR2 is LQKENI in the germline V gene. J lost 3 bases, V lost 3 bases, and 1 base had no gene match. The CDR3 is 13 amino acids. The CDR3 region is CASSPGTGYEQYV. CDR3 DNA sequence: TGTGCCAGCTCACCCGGGACAGGCTACGAGCAGTACGTC.

Only a few counts were recorded for this clone. The chain is built from TRBV11-2 and TRBJ1-2; no definite D call. Germline CDR1 SGHAT, CDR2 FQNNGV. V was shortened by 5 bases and J by 3 bases, with 13 bases between the two germline ends. This CDR3 spans 14 amino acids. The CDR3 DNA sequence: TGTGCCAGCAGCCAATTGGGGTTGGACTATGGCTACACCTTC. Amino acid sequence: CASSQLGLDYGYTF.

The chain has TRBV24-1 and TRBJ2-2; D uncertain. The germline V gene encodes CDR1 KGHDR and CDR2 SFDVKD. The V and J ends lost 8 bases and 6 bases respectively, with 6 bases between them. This CDR3 spans 11 amino acids. The CDR3 bases are TGTGCCACCAAGTCAGCCGGGGAGCTGTTTTTT. Translation gives CATKSAGELFF.

The chain couples TRBV27 to TRBJ1-2; D remains unclear. Germline CDR1 reads MNHEY; CDR2 reads SMNVEV (reference sequence). The CDR3 runs 14 residues. Trimming took 6 bases from V and 0 from J, leaving 11 bases between them. CDR3 coding DNA: TGTGCCAGCAGGCGCCTTAACTCTAACTATGGCTACACCTTC. Encoded protein: CASRRLNSNYGYTF.

This chain joins TRBV5-1 and TRBJ1-4; no definite D call. From germline, CDR1 is SGHRS and CDR2 YFSETQ. Trimming removed 5 bases at V and 0 bases at J, with 11 bases between. CDR3 length: 15 residues. DNA of the CDR3: TGCGCCAGCAGTCCGAACAGTGCAACTAATGAAAAACTGTTTTTT. This codes for CASSPNSATNEKLFF.

The chain links TRBV19 to TRBJ2-2; TRBD1 agrees at 7 bases. This CDR3 spans 17 amino acids. Losses at the gene ends were 1 base for V and 1 base for J; bases not matched to a gene: 6. Germline V gene data show CDR1 as LNHDA and CDR2 as SQIVND (reference sequence). The CDR3 here is CASSIVSGTENTGELFF. The CDR3 region has the DNA TGTGCCAGTAGTATAGTATCCGGGACAGAGAACACCGGGGAGCTGTTTTTT.

As for this clone: Mismatch with germline at one junction end may stem from a read error. Distinct nucleotide sequences in the sample also encode this CDR3. J is TRBJ2-5 and V is TRBV7-3, with D perhaps assigned TRBD1 or TRBD2 (6 bases each). The CDR3 consists of 14 residues. Germline lookup yields CDR1 SGHTA and CDR2 FQGTGA. In nucleotides, the CDR3 is TGTGCCAGTAGCTTAGTGACAGGAGGGAAGACCCAGTACTTC. Its translation: CASSLVTGGKTQYF. The entire variable domain, with the rest obtained from reference TRBV7-3 and TRBJ2-5, is as follows: GAGVSQTPSNKVTEKGKYVELRCDPISGHTALYWYRQSLGQGPEFLIYFQGTGAADDSGLPNDRFFAVRPEGSVSTLKIQRTERGDSAVYLCASSLVTGGKTQYFGPGTRLLVL.

The V call is TRBV19, the J call TRBJ1-5, with TRBD1 identical over 9 bases. CDR1 and CDR2 from the germline V gene are LNHDA and SQIVND (reference sequence). CDR3 length equals 15 residues. The V and J ends lost 7 bases and 3 bases, in that order; junction bases with no gene match: 7. CDR3 sequence: CASTKTGGVNQPQHF. DNA of the CDR3: TGTGCCAGTACCAAGACAGGGGGAGTCAATCAGCCCCAGCATTTT.

The chain joins TRBV9 to TRBJ2-7; D is ambiguous. The germline V gene has CDR1 SGDLS and CDR2 YYNGEE. The CDR3 extends over 12 amino acids. V was pared by 0 bases and J by 6 bases, with 7 bases between. The CDR3, as DNA: TGTGCCAGCAGCGTAGTGCGTCTCGAGCAGTACGTC. It is translated as CASSVVRLEQYV.

This clone was observed a single time. The chain uses TRBV5-1 and TRBJ2-2, with TRBD1 matching 7 bases. CDR3 length: 17 residues. Looked up from germline, CDR1 is SGHRS and CDR2 is YFSETQ. V lost 5 bases and J lost 0; bases outside the gene matches: 10. As DNA, the CDR3 is TGCGCCAGCAGTTATGATGGACAGGCTCCGAACACCGGGGAGCTGTTTTTT. It encodes CASSYDGQAPNTGELFF.

This chain connects TRBV11-3 to TRBJ2-2; tentatively, D is TRBD1 or TRBD2 (7 bases each). Per germline, CDR1 SGHNT and CDR2 YENEEA. The germline V and J ends were trimmed by 5 bases and 4 bases, with 20 bases remaining between them. This CDR3 contains 17 residues. CDR3 sequence (DNA): TGTGCCAGCAGCCCCGAGGAGCAGGGGGGGACCACCGGGGAGCTGTTTTTT. Amino acid sequence: CASSPEEQGGTTGELFF.

The chain couples TRBV27 to TRBJ1-6; tentative D call: TRBD1 (5 bases). The CDR3 is made up of 14 amino acids. The ends were cut back, 3 bases at V and 3 bases at J, with 6 bases in the middle. Germline V gives CDR1 MNHEY, CDR2 SMNVEV (reference sequence). The CDR3 DNA is TGTGCCAGCAGTTTTGGGGGCTATAATTCACCCCTCCACTTT. This encodes CASSFGGYNSPLHF.

This CDR3 reads CASSETLAGGREETQYF. The DNA for the CDR3 is TGTGCCAGCAGTGAGACACTAGCGGGGGGCCGAGAAGAGACCCAGTACTTC. The chain couples TRBV6-1 to TRBJ2-5, with TRBD2 matching 12 bases. Germline loops: CDR1 MNHNS, CDR2 SASEGT. The trim removed 3 bases at V and 3 bases at J, leaving 8 bases unmatched. The CDR3 loop spans 17 amino acids.